Listed below are T cell receptor beta chains from one sample, sequenced in a study of blood T cell repertoires in COVID-19. TCRdb's copy holds only in-frame clones and misses some; the assay was immunoSEQ multiplex PCR. This sample has roughly 130,000 clones, with over 75% found just once. The sequenced sample was peripheral blood. Receptors originate from a woman aged 55 to 70 with acute or convalescent COVID-19. CDR3s include the opening cysteine and the closing phenylalanine or tryptophan. D genes are given only for firm matches. Clone size is given for some rows only: seen once, a few or many times, or a class if the clone is expanded.

NA TRBD2 TRBJ2-4 TRBV12-3/TRBV12-4 12 TGTGCCAGCAGTTTTAACGGGAGGGTCCTTTGGTTC CASSFNGRVLWF
NA TRBD1 TRBJ1-5 TRBV30 15 TGTGCCTGGAGTGTAGTGGGACAGGGAAATCAGCCCCAGCATTTT CAWSVVGQGNQPQHF
NA NA TRBJ2-1 TRBV4-2 17 TGTGCCAGCAGCCACCATAGTGGGGCGGCATCCTACAATGAGCAGTTCTTC CASSHHSGAASYNEQFF
NA TRBD1 TRBJ1-2 TRBV11-3 15 TGTGCCAGCAGCTTTGGACAGGGGTTTAGATATGGCTACACCTTC CASSFGQGFRYGYTF
NA TRBD1 TRBJ1-6 TRBV6-5 14 TGTGCCAGCAGGCCTACAGGGGGCAATTCACCCCTCCACTTT CASRPTGGNSPLHF
NA TRBD1 TRBJ1-3 TRBV7-2 15 TGTGCCAGCAGCCTTCGGACAGGGGCCGGAAACACCATATATTTT CASSLRTGAGNTIYF
NA TRBD1 TRBJ1-6 TRBV2 15 TGTGCCAGCATTCTCAAAGGGACAGAGGGATCACCCCTCCACTTT CASILKGTEGSPLHF
few NA TRBJ2-2 TRBV5-1 12 TGCGCCAGCAGCTCAGGGGCCGGGGAGCTGTTTTTT CASSSGAGELFF
NA NA TRBJ1-2 TRBV7-8 14 TGTGCCAGCAGCTCCCGATCTGGGGCCGGTGGCTACACCTTC CASSSRSGAGGYTF
NA NA TRBJ1-5 TRBV10-2 17 TGCGCCAGCTCTTGGCGTGTGGGAGGTAGAAACAATCAGCCCCAGCATTTT CASSWRVGGRNNQPQHF
NA NA TRBJ1-1 TRBV5-1 14 TGCGCCAGCAGCTTGGCCGTTGGGCACACTGAAGCTTTCTTT CASSLAVGHTEAFF
NA TRBD1 TRBJ1-5 TRBV19 14 TGTGCCAGTATCGAGGCACAGGGGAGCCAGCCCCAGCATTTT CASIEAQGSQPQHF
NA TRBD1 TRBJ2-1 TRBV19 18 TGTGCCAGTAGTATAATTAGGAGACAGGGGGCCGGCTACAATGAGCAGTTCTTC CASSIIRRQGAGYNEQFF
NA TRBD2 TRBJ2-1 TRBV10-2 13 TGCGCCAGCACCGGGACTAGCTCCCATGAGCAGTTCTTC CASTGTSSHEQFF
NA TRBD2 TRBJ2-7 TRBV18 17 TGTGCCAGCTCACCACGGGGAAGGACTAGCGGGAGCAACGAGCAGTACTTC CASSPRGRTSGSNEQYF
NA TRBD1 TRBJ2-7 TRBV5-4 14 TGTGCCAGCAGCCTTGGACAGGGACCCCACGAGCAGTACTTC CASSLGQGPHEQYF
NA TRBD1 TRBJ1-5 TRBV24-1 19 TGTGCCACCAGTGATTCCGGGACAGGGGGCCTCCCTAGCAATCAGCCCCAGCATTTT CATSDSGTGGLPSNQPQHF
NA NA TRBJ1-1 TRBV18 13 TGTGCCAGCTCATCAACAGGGCGGACTGAAGCTTTCTTT CASSSTGRTEAFF
NA NA TRBJ1-5 TRBV18 14 TGTGCCAGCTCACCAGGAGGGAAGGATCAGCCCCAGCATTTT CASSPGGKDQPQHF
NA NA TRBJ2-6 TRBV19 15 TGTGCCAGTAGTTCGGGGTACTCTGGGGCCAACGTCCTGACTTTC CASSSGYSGANVLTF
NA NA TRBJ1-2 TRBV7-3 13 TGTGCCAGCAGCACTAAGCGGTTTAATGGCTACACCTTC CASSTKRFNGYTF
once TRBD1 TRBJ1-1 TRBV9 14 TGTGCCAGCAGCGTTACAGGGGGGCGAACTGAAGCTTTCTTT CASSVTGGRTEAFF
NA TRBD1 TRBJ1-4 TRBV28 16 TGTGCCAGCAGAGAACCCAATGGACAGGGTAATGAAAAACTGTTTTTT CASREPNGQGNEKLFF
many TRBD2 TRBJ2-1 TRBV5-1 15 TGCGCCAGCAGCTTGGAGCTAGCGGGTAGAAATGAGCAGTTCTTC CASSLELAGRNEQFF
NA NA TRBJ2-7 TRBV28 14 TGTGCCAGCAGTTCCGGACAGCCAAACTACGAGCAGTACTTC CASSSGQPNYEQYF